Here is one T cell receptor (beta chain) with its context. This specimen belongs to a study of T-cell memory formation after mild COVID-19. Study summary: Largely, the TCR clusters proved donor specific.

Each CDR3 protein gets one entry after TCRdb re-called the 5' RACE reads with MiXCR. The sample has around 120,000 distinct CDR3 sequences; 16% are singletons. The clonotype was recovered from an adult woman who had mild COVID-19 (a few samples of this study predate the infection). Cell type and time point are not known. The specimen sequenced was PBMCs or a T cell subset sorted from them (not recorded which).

CDR3 loop: CASSFMSTGELFF. As DNA, the CDR3 is TGTGCCAGCAGCTTCATGTCAACCGGGGAGCTGTTTTTT. This chain connects TRBV7-9 to TRBJ2-2, with no clear D. V lost 3 bases, J lost 5 bases, and 7 bases lay in between. Germline CDR1 and CDR2: SEHNR and FQNEAQ (reference sequence). The CDR3 is made up of 13 amino acids.